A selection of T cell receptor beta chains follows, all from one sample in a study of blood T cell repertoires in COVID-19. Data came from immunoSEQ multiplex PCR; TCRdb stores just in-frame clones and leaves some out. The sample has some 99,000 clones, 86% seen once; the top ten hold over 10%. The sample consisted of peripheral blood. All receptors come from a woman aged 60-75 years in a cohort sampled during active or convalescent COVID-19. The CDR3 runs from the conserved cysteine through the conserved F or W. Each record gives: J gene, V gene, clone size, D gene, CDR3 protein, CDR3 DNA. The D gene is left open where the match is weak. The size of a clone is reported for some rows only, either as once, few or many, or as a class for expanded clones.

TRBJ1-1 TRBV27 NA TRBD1 CASSFDRVAPEAFF TGTGCCAGCAGTTTCGACAGGGTCGCCCCTGAAGCTTTCTTT
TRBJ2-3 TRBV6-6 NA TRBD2 CASSGLAGEDTQYF TGTGCCAGCAGTGGACTAGCGGGTGAAGATACGCAGTATTTT
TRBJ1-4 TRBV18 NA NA CASSLTGSNEKLFF TGTGCCAGCTCACTTACAGGCTCCAATGAAAAACTGTTTTTT
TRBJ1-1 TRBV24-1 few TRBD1 CATSQGVGTEAFF TGTGCCACCAGCCAGGGGGTCGGGACTGAAGCTTTCTTT
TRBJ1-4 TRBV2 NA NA CASKYRETRNEKLFF TGTGCCAGCAAGTACAGGGAAACCCGTAATGAAAAACTGTTTTTT
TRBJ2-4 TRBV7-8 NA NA CASSLGSAKNIQYF TGTGCCAGCAGCCTCGGGTCGGCCAAAAACATTCAGTACTTC
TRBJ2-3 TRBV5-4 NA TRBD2 CASSLARSGGFFSTDTQYF TGTGCCAGCAGCTTGGCCAGAAGCGGGGGTTTTTTTAGCACAGATACGCAGTATTTT
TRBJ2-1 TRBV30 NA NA CAWSRFVGSSYNEQFF TGTGCCTGGAGCCGATTTGTGGGGAGCTCCTACAATGAGCAGTTCTTC
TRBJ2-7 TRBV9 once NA CASSVDIYSYEQYF TGTGCCAGCAGCGTCGACATCTACTCCTACGAGCAGTACTTC
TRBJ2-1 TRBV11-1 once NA CASNSVGSSYNEQFF TGTGCCAGCAACTCCGTTGGGAGCTCCTACAATGAGCAGTTCTTC
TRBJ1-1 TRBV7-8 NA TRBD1 CASSIGTANTEAFF TGTGCCAGCAGCATCGGGACAGCGAACACTGAAGCTTTCTTT
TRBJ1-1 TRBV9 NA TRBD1 CASSPGTGKTEAFF TGTGCCAGCAGCCCCGGGACAGGGAAAACTGAAGCTTTCTTT
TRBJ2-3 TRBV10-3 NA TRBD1 CAISGDRGTLEAVIDTQYF TGTGCCATCAGCGGGGACAGGGGAACGCTAGAGGCAGTGATAGATACGCAGTATTTT
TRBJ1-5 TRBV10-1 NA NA CASSELRGTLPQHF TGCGCCAGCAGTGAGTTGAGGGGGACCTTGCCCCAGCATTTT
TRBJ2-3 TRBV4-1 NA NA CASSQDSFPSTDTQYF TGCGCCAGCAGCCAAGATAGTTTCCCGAGCACAGATACGCAGTATTTT
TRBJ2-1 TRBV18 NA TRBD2 CATEREPSYNEQFF TGTGCCACCGAGCGGGAGCCCTCCTACAATGAGCAGTTCTTC
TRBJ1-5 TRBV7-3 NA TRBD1 CASSLTGGQPQHF TGTGCCAGCAGTTTGACAGGGGGTCAGCCCCAGCATTTT
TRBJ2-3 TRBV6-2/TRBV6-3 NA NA CASSYNGERPPTDTQYF TGTGCCAGCAGTTACAACGGAGAGCGGCCCCCCACAGATACGCAGTATTTT
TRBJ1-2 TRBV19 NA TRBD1 CASHPLDRGNYTF TGTGCCAGTCACCCCTTAGACAGGGGGAACTACACCTTC
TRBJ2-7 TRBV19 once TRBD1 CASSDSPGQIYEQYF TGTGCCAGTAGTGATAGCCCGGGACAGATTTACGAGCAGTACTTC
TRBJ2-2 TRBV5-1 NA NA CASSLASGTGELFF TGCGCCAGCAGCTTGGCCTCCGGGACCGGGGAGCTGTTTTTT
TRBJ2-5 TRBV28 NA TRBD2 CASSLPGSSGSLETQYF TGTGCCAGCAGTCTACCTGGGTCTAGCGGGAGTCTAGAGACCCAGTACTTC
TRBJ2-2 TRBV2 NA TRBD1 CASTLDRVTGELFF TGTGCCAGCACCCTCGACAGGGTAACCGGGGAGCTGTTTTTT
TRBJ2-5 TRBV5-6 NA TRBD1 CASSFGTDQETQYF TGTGCCAGCAGCTTCGGGACAGATCAAGAGACCCAGTACTTC
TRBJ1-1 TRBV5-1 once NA CASTRDSQAFF TGCGCCAGCACCCGGGACTCCCAAGCTTTCTTT
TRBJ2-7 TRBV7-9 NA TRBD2 CASSLRASGGGEQYF TGTGCCAGCAGCTTACGGGCTAGCGGGGGAGGCGAGCAGTACTTC
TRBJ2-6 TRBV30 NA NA CAWDPPGIPAGANVLTF TGTGCCTGGGACCCCCCCGGGATCCCTGCTGGGGCCAACGTCCTGACTTTC
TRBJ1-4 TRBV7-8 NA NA CASSFLGRATNEKLFF TGTGCCAGCAGCTTCCTCGGGAGAGCAACTAATGAAAAACTGTTTTTT
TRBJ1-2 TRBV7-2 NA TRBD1 CASSLGQGASYGYTF TGTGCCAGCAGCTTAGGACAGGGGGCTTCGTATGGCTACACCTTC
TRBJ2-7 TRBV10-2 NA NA CASRGPPGLPYEQYF TGCGCCAGCAGAGGTCCACCGGGACTCCCTTACGAGCAGTACTTC
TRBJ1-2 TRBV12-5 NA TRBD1 CASGLFGDRGQFTF TGTGCTAGTGGTTTATTTGGGGACAGGGGGCAGTTCACCTTC
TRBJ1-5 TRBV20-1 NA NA CSASEYPQPQHF TGCAGTGCTAGTGAGTATCCGCAGCCCCAGCATTTT
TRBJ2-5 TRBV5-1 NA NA CASSLDRVGETQYF TGCGCCAGCAGCTTGGACAGGGTTGGGGAGACCCAGTACTTC
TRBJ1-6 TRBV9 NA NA CASSATGGNSPLHF TGTGCCAGCAGCGCGACGGGGGGAAATTCACCCCTCCACTTT
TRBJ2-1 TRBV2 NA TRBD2 CASSLREGGANEQFF TGTGCCAGCAGTCTTCGAGAGGGAGGGGCCAATGAGCAGTTCTTC
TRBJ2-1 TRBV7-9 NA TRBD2 CASSRTSGGLNEQFF TGTGCCAGCAGCCGGACAAGCGGGGGACTCAATGAGCAGTTCTTC
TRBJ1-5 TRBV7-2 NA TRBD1 CASSAQGNQPQHF TGTGCCAGCAGCGCACAGGGGAATCAGCCCCAGCATTTT
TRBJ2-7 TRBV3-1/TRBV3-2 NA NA CASSQVEGYEQYF TGTGCCAGCAGCCAAGTGGAGGGCTACGAGCAGTACTTC
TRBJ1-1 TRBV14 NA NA CASSQDGGGTEAFF TGTGCCAGCAGCCAGGACGGAGGAGGCACTGAAGCTTTCTTT
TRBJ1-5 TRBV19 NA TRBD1 CASSGWTGGYQPQHF TGTGCCAGTAGCGGATGGACAGGGGGGTATCAGCCCCAGCATTTT
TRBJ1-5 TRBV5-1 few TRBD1 CASSPRGGNQPQHF TGCGCCAGCAGCCCCAGGGGGGGCAATCAGCCCCAGCATTTT
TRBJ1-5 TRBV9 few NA CASSVGVGASNQPQHF TGTGCCAGCAGCGTAGGGGTAGGGGCGAGCAATCAGCCCCAGCATTTT
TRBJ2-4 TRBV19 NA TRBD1 CASRDRGTQNIQYF TGTGCCAGTAGGGACAGGGGAACCCAAAACATTCAGTACTTC
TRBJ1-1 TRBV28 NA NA CASSFGLPGRAFF TGTGCCAGCAGTTTTGGACTCCCCGGTAGGGCTTTCTTT
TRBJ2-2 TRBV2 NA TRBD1 CASNGQARTGELFF TGTGCCAGCAACGGACAGGCGAGGACCGGGGAGCTGTTTTTT
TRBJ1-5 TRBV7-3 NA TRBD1 CASSLDRDQPQHF TGTGCCAGCAGCCTAGACAGGGATCAGCCCCAGCATTTT
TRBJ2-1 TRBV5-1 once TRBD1 CASSYLATGGYNEQFF TGCGCCAGCAGCTACCTTGCGACAGGGGGCTACAATGAGCAGTTCTTC
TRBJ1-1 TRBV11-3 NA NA CASSREGAEAFF TGTGCCAGCAGCCGAGAGGGGGCTGAAGCTTTCTTT
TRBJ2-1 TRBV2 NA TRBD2 CASSVRAGGTEQFF TGTGCCAGCAGTGTCCGAGCGGGAGGGACTGAGCAGTTCTTC
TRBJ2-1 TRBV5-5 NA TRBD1 CASSFRDREFF TGTGCCAGCAGCTTCAGGGACAGGGAGTTCTTC
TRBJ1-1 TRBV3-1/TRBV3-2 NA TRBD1 CASSPRRTGSMNTEAFF TGTGCCAGCAGCCCGAGAAGGACAGGTTCCATGAACACTGAAGCTTTCTTT
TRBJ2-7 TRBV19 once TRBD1 CASGGTGSSYEQYF TGTGCCAGTGGCGGGACAGGCAGCTCCTACGAGCAGTACTTC
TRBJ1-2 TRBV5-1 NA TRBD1 CASRNTGGGGYTF TGCGCCAGCAGAAATACAGGGGGCGGTGGCTACACCTTC
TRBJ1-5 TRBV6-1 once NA CASSEATGGYQPQHF TGTGCCAGCAGTGAAGCGACGGGGGGGTATCAGCCCCAGCATTTT